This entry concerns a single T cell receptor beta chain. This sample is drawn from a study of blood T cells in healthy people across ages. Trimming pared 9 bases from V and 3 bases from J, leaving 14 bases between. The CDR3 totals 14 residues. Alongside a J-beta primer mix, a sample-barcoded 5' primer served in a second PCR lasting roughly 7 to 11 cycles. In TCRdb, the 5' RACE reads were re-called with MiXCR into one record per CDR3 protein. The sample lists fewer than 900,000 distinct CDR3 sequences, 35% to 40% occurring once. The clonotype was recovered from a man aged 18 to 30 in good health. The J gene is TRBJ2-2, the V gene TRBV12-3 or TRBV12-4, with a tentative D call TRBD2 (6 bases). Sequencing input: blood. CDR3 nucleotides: TGTGCCAGTTCGGGGGAAGGAGACACCGGGGAGCTGTTTTTT. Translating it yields CASSGEGDTGELFF.